Here is one T cell receptor beta chain with its context. The antigen is unknown. The TCR beta libraries were generated through quantitative 5'-RACE incorporating molecular barcodes. Each CDR3 protein is one row after TCRdb ran MiXCR on the 5' RACE reads. The sample includes about 240,000 distinct CDR3 sequences, over 9.5% of them seen just once. This record comes from a study of CD8 T cells in ankylosing spondylitis. Trimming took off 3 bases at V and 0 bases at J, with 10 bases between the two ends. From germline, CDR1 is GTSNPN and CDR2 SVGIG (reference sequence). This CDR3 is built from 14 residues. Findings of the study overall: About 8 highly homologous variants made up a TCR beta motif, and this motif appeared characteristic of ankylosing spondylitis blood. Reports say disease-linked clones showed up significantly more in matched ankylosing spondylitis synovial fluid. In reactive arthritis synovial fluid and blood, some motif variants had been reported before.

The sequencing input was blood, either unsorted or a sorted T cell fraction (not recorded which). The chain combines TRBV30 with TRBJ2-3; tentatively, D is TRBD1 (5 bases). This clonotype originated in a male donor with ankylosing spondylitis or in good health (not recorded which). The CDR3 DNA is TGTGCCTGGAGGGCAGGGCCTAGCACAGATACGCAGTATTTT. It translates to CAWRAGPSTDTQYF.